A single sample gave rise to the 26 T cell receptor beta chains below, sequenced in a study of T cells in women clearing cervical HPV infection. Clones were sequenced by immunoSEQ multiplex PCR, and TCRdb holds only the in-frame ones, with some missing. This repertoire includes approximately 17,000 clones. Sequencing was done on a sample of blood buffy coat. The source is a woman between 18 and 70 years old with a cervical HPV16 infection that either progressed to CIN3+ or cleared (not recorded which).

Notes on this clone: With the read ending 3 residues before the CDR3 end, the germline J gene is used to fill in that end. V usage is TRBV7-3 and J usage is TRBJ2-7; possible D gene TRBD1, 6 bases. Germline V gene lookup returns CDR1 SGHTA and CDR2 FQGTGA. The ends were cut back, 0 bases at V and 5 bases at J, with 8 bases in the middle. This CDR3 has 13 residues. The CDR3 DNA, read in part, is TGTGCCAGCAGCTTAACGGGGGCGGACGAG. Its translation is CASSLTGADE. The CDR3 as a whole reads CASSLTGADEQYF.

Points on this clone: The read is 3 residues too short to cover the CDR3 end, so that end is filled in from the germline J gene. The chain recombines TRBV2 with TRBJ2-2; 12 bases agree with TRBD1. V lost 8 bases and J lost 6; bases outside the gene matches: 16. The germline V gene encodes CDR1 SNHLY and CDR2 FYNNEI. The CDR3 is made up of 18 amino acids. The covered CDR3 bases are TGTGCCAGCCTGAAAGTTTACCGGGACAGGGGGCAAGCCGGGGAG. Residues: CASLKVYRDRGQAGE. The full CDR3 protein is CASLKVYRDRGQAGELFF.

Concerning this clone itself: The read ends 3 residues early relative to the CDR3; the germline J gene fills the gap. V and J are TRBV7-2 and TRBJ2-1, with 7 bases identical to TRBD1. J gave up 6 bases and V 5 bases, and 7 bases lay outside the gene matches. Germline values: CDR1 SGHTA, CDR2 FQGNSA. The CDR3 contains 14 residues. CDR3 residues: CASSPQQGSNEQFF. CDR3 DNA (partial): TGTGCCAGCAGCCCCCAACAGGGGTCCAATGAG.

On this clone itself: The read stops 3 residues short of the end of the CDR3; the missing end is completed from the germline J gene. The chain is built from TRBV5-6 and TRBJ1-6, with D unclear. Per the germline V gene, CDR1 is SGHDT and CDR2 is YYEEEE. Trimming took 0 bases from V and 3 from J, leaving 7 bases between them. The CDR3 extends over 15 amino acids. Here the CDR3 reads CASSLDRFYNSPLHF. The sequenced part of the CDR3 DNA is TGTGCCAGCAGCTTGGACAGATTCTATAATTCACCC.

In the case of this clone: The missing CDR3 end, 3 residues past where the read stops, is filled in from the germline J gene. The genes are TRBV20-1 and TRBJ2-1; 16 nucleotides line up with TRBD2. The V gene end was trimmed by 5 bases and the J gene end by 7 bases; junction bases not matched to a gene: 23. CDR1 DFQATT and CDR2 SNEGSKA come from the germline V gene (reference sequence). The CDR3 spans 21 residues. The CDR3 loop is CSAPNVGITGTSGRAKNEQFF. The sequenced CDR3 bases are TGCAGTGCTCCCAACGTAGGGATTACCGGGACTAGCGGGAGGGCCAAAAATGAG.

A remark on this clone: The sequence runs out 3 residues before the end of the CDR3; the remainder is reconstructed from the germline J gene. V is TRBV12-3 or TRBV12-4 and J is TRBJ1-2; 7 bases match TRBD1. This CDR3 is 12 amino acids long. The DNA read from the CDR3 is TGTGCCAGCAGCCCGACAGGGTGGGGC. Its translation is CASSPTGWG. The complete CDR3 sequence is CASSPTGWGYTF.

Remarks on this clone: The CDR3 extends 3 residues past the end of the read, so its final part is completed from the germline J gene. The chain couples TRBV19 to TRBJ1-5, with 7 nucleotides matching TRBD1. The CDR3 loop spans 14 amino acids. Germline V gene lookup returns CDR1 LNHDA and CDR2 SQIVND (reference sequence). Trimming removed 4 bases from V and 6 bases from J; junction bases left unmatched: 6. This CDR3 is CASSTTQGVQPQHF. CDR3 DNA (partial): TGTGCCAGTAGTACGACGCAGGGGGTTCAGCCC.

Remarks on this clone: The CDR3 end is not reached by the read, which stops 3 residues before it; the germline J gene fills it in. The chain couples TRBV2 to TRBJ1-1; D is ambiguous. The length of the CDR3 is 13 residues. V lost 4 bases and J lost 0, with 6 bases in between. Germline V gene lookup returns CDR1 SNHLY and CDR2 FYNNEI. This CDR3 is CASSVGMNTEAFF. The part of the CDR3 DNA that was read is TGTGCCAGCAGTGTTGGCATGAACACTGAA.

Points on this clone: The read falls 3 residues short of the CDR3 end, and the missing part is taken from the germline J gene. The chain links TRBV6-2 or TRBV6-3 to TRBJ1-2, with TRBD1 matching 7 bases. The CDR3 consists of 17 residues. V trimming: 2 bases; J trimming: 0 bases; junction bases outside the gene matches: 9. Germline V gene lookup returns CDR1 MNHEY and CDR2 SVGEGT. The sequenced CDR3 bases are TGTGCCAGCAGTTACCGCTCGGGACAGACCACTAACTATGGC. Protein product: CASSYRSGQTTNYG. The whole CDR3 sequence is CASSYRSGQTTNYGYTF.

On this clone itself: The read is 3 residues too short to cover the CDR3 end, so that end is filled in from the germline J gene. V usage is TRBV19 and J usage is TRBJ1-5; TRBD1 agrees at 9 bases. This CDR3 region has 13 residues. Germline V gene data show CDR1 as LNHDA and CDR2 as SQIVND (reference sequence). V dropped 8 bases and J dropped 6; count of bases not matched to a gene: 5. The CDR3 bases that were read are TGTGCCAGTCTCGGGACAGGGTTTCAGCCC. The encoded protein is CASLGTGFQP. The entire CDR3 protein is CASLGTGFQPQHF.

With regard to this clone: The read gets to within 3 residues of the CDR3 end, and the germline J gene fills in the rest. The V call is TRBV19, the J call TRBJ2-6; TRBD2 is a possible D gene (7 bases). V gave up 2 bases and J gave up 1 base, with 12 bases separating them. Per germline, CDR1 LNHDA and CDR2 SQIVND (reference sequence). CDR3 size: 17 residues. CDR3 DNA (partial): TGTGCCAGTAGTATATCACAGGGAGGGTCTGGGGCCAACGTC. As protein: CASSISQGGSGANV. The CDR3 in its entirety is CASSISQGGSGANVLTF.

This clone ranks as medium-sized (0.01 to 0.1%) in terms of frequency. From the germline J gene comes the end of the CDR3, since the read stops 3 residues before it. This chain uses TRBV18 with TRBJ2-3; D is undetermined. Per germline, CDR1 KGHSH and CDR2 LQKENI. This CDR3 region has 13 residues. V lost 4 bases, J lost 4 bases, and 9 bases lay in between. The DNA read from the CDR3 is TGTGCCAGCTCACGTCCAGAATCAGATACG. Protein sequence: CASSRPESDT. The complete CDR3 sequence is CASSRPESDTQYF.

A note on this clone: The read ends 3 residues early relative to the CDR3; the germline J gene fills the gap. V usage is TRBV18 and J usage is TRBJ2-2, with 8 bases lining up with TRBD1. CDR1 KGHSH and CDR2 LQKENI come from the germline V gene. CDR3 length equals 15 residues. Losses at the gene ends were 8 bases for V and 2 bases for J; bases not matched to a gene: 7. The chain's CDR3 is CASQRGQDNTGELFF. CDR3 DNA (partial): TGTGCCAGCCAACGGGGACAGGACAACACCGGGGAG.

CDR3 DNA (partial): TGTGCCAGTAGTATAGTCTCTCGTCAAGAGACC. It is translated as CASSIVSRQET. The full CDR3 protein reads CASSIVSRQETQYF. The J gene is TRBJ2-5, the V gene TRBV19; D not resolved. The CDR3 goes on 3 residues after the read ends, and that part is filled in from the germline J gene. Trimming stripped 1 base from V and 2 bases from J, with 8 bases between. There are 14 residues in the CDR3. In germline, CDR1 is LNHDA, CDR2 SQIVND (reference sequence).

As regards this clone: The read finishes 3 residues shy of the CDR3 end, and the germline J gene is used to complete it. This chain uses TRBV18 with TRBJ1-6, with D unclear. This CDR3 region has 16 residues. V dropped 4 bases and J dropped 0 bases, with 10 bases sitting between them. The germline gives CDR1 KGHSH, CDR2 LQKENI. The CDR3 sequence is CASSQGFGSYNSPLHF. The part of the CDR3 DNA that was read is TGTGCCAGCTCACAAGGGTTCGGCTCCTATAATTCACCC. Based on the CDR3 plus reference TRBV18 and TRBJ1-6, the full variable domain is NAGVMQNPRHLVRRRGQEARLRCSPMKGHSHVYWYRQLPEEGLKFMVYLQKENIIDESGMPKERFSAEFPKEGPSILRIQQVVRGDSAAYFCASSQGFGSYNSPLHFGNGTRLTVT.

Details on this clone: The observed sequence ends 3 residues before the CDR3 terminus, with the missing tail filled in from the germline J gene. The chain uses TRBV30 and TRBJ2-7, with 7 positions matching TRBD1. Germline CDR1 is GTSNPN and CDR2 is SVGIG (reference sequence). Germline trimming cut 0 bases from V and 5 bases from J; bases unmatched to any gene: 4. The CDR3 sequence is 13 residues long. The sequenced CDR3 bases are TGTGCCTGGAGTGTGAACAGGGGCCACGAG. Translating gives CAWSVNRGHE. The full CDR3 is CAWSVNRGHEQYF.

Worth noting for this clone: The DNA ends 3 residues before the CDR3 does, and the rest of the CDR3 is filled in from the germline J gene. The chain is built from TRBV7-9 and TRBJ2-7; TRBD1 matches 11 bases. J gave up 4 bases and V 4 bases, and 3 bases lay outside the gene matches. The CDR3 is 14 residues long. CDR1 is SEHNR, CDR2 FQNEAQ, per germline (reference sequence). The CDR3 spells CASSSGQGVYEQYF. The sequenced part of the CDR3 DNA is TGTGCCAGCAGCTCGGGACAGGGGGTTTACGAG.

The CDR3 bases that were read are TGTGCCAGCAGCCCGACGGCCACAGGGCCTAACTATGGC. The encoded protein is CASSPTATGPNYG. The CDR3 reads in full as CASSPTATGPNYGYTF. This chain joins TRBV7-8 and TRBJ1-2; possibly TRBD1 for D (6 bases). The read finishes 3 residues shy of the CDR3 end, and the germline J gene is used to complete it. V dropped 5 bases and J dropped 0 bases, with 16 bases sitting between them. Germline V gives CDR1 SGHVS, CDR2 FQNEAQ. There are 16 residues in the CDR3.

As to this clone: The sequence runs out 3 residues before the end of the CDR3; the remainder is reconstructed from the germline J gene. The chain uses TRBV7-9 and TRBJ2-4, with D perhaps TRBD2 (5 bases). The V and J ends lost 3 bases and 7 bases respectively, with 13 bases between them. CDR1 SEHNR and CDR2 FQNEAQ come from the germline V gene (reference sequence). The CDR3 sequence is 14 residues long. The CDR3 DNA, read in part, is TGTGCCAGCAGCTTCGCGCTAGCTACGAACATT. This encodes CASSFALATNI. The whole CDR3 is CASSFALATNIQYF.

Remarks on this clone: The read is 3 residues too short to cover the CDR3 end, so that end is filled in from the germline J gene. J is TRBJ1-5 and V is TRBV20-1, with TRBD1 matching over 7 bases. Germline V gene lookup returns CDR1 DFQATT and CDR2 SNEGSKA (reference sequence). Losses at the gene ends were 3 bases for V and 4 bases for J; bases not matched to a gene: 6. This CDR3 has 14 amino acids. The CDR3 DNA, read in part, is TGCAGTGCTAGTTTACAGGGGATAAATCAGCCC. Residues: CSASLQGINQP. The full CDR3 protein reads CSASLQGINQPQHF.

A word on this clone: The read ends 3 residues early relative to the CDR3; the germline J gene fills the gap. The chain joins TRBV5-1 to TRBJ1-1, with TRBD1 matching 8 bases. CDR3 size: 12 residues. Germline values: CDR1 SGHRS, CDR2 YFSETQ. Unmatched junction bases numbered 3, after V lost 4 bases and J lost 7 bases. CDR3 in amino acids: CASSPGTGEAFF. The part of the CDR3 DNA that was read is TGCGCCAGCAGCCCCGGGACAGGTGAA.

For this clone: The missing CDR3 end, 3 residues past where the read stops, is filled in from the germline J gene. The rearrangement uses TRBV18 and TRBJ2-5; 7 positions agree with TRBD2. V was pared by 1 base and J by 5 bases, with 10 bases of the junction left unmatched. This CDR3 has 16 amino acids. Germline V gene sequence: CDR1 KGHSH, CDR2 LQKENI. CDR3 DNA (partial): TGTGCCAGCTCACCACAGCGCGGGAGTCCGGGCGAGACC. Translation gives CASSPQRGSPGET. The complete CDR3 reads CASSPQRGSPGETQYF.

Points on this clone: Read data end 3 residues before the CDR3 end; the end is taken from the germline J gene. The chain couples TRBV19 to TRBJ1-2; D might be TRBD1 (6 bases). There are 14 residues in the CDR3. V was cut by 7 bases and J by 4 bases, with 16 bases left in between. Germline CDR1 and CDR2: LNHDA and SQIVND (reference sequence). CDR3 residues: CASTGTDRVYGYTF. The sequenced CDR3 bases are TGTGCCAGTACCGGGACGGACAGAGTCTATGGC.

The sequenced CDR3 bases are TGTGCCAGCAGTCGCTCAGGGCCCGATACG. It translates to CASSRSGPDT. The entire CDR3 is CASSRSGPDTQYF. This sequence joins TRBV7-9 and TRBJ2-3; TRBD1 might be the D (5 bases). The read terminates 3 residues before the CDR3 end, so the remaining end is supplied by the germline J gene. The CDR3 runs to 13 residues. V lost 6 bases, J lost 6 bases, and 13 bases lay in between. Germline V gives CDR1 SEHNR, CDR2 FQNEAQ (reference sequence).

Of note for this clone: Coverage ceases 3 residues before the CDR3 finishes, and the germline J gene fills in the end. The chain is built from TRBV5-1 and TRBJ1-2, with 9 bases identical to TRBD1. Germline CDR1 and CDR2: SGHRS and YFSETQ. The CDR3 runs to 13 residues. This CDR3 is CASSVGTGWGYTF. The sequenced part of the CDR3 DNA is TGCGCCAGCAGCGTAGGGACAGGGTGGGGC.

About this clone itself: The read falls 3 residues short of the CDR3 end, and the missing part is taken from the germline J gene. The rearrangement joins TRBV7-7 to TRBJ2-2, with 8 bases aligning to TRBD1. The CDR3 covers 14 residues. Germline loops: CDR1 SSHAT, CDR2 FNYEAQ (reference sequence). V lost 3 bases and J lost 7; bases outside the gene matches: 4. CDR3 region: CASSFAGGGGELFF. The part of the CDR3 DNA that was read is TGTGCCAGCAGCTTCGCAGGGGGCGGCGGGGAG.